One and the same sample provided the 8 T cell receptor beta chains below, sequenced in a study of blood T cell repertoires in COVID-19. TCRdb's table, derived via immunoSEQ multiplex PCR, lists solely in-frame clones and lacks some. The sample records 150,000 or so clones, 70% to 90% being singletons. Sequenced input: PBMCs or T cells enriched from blood (not recorded which). Receptors originate from a woman between 50 and 59 years old who had recovered from COVID-19.

The gene calls are TRBV10-1 and TRBJ1-2; possible D gene TRBD1, 5 bases. Trimming stripped 2 bases from V and 6 bases from J, with 16 bases between. This CDR3 has 15 amino acids. CDR1 and CDR2 from the germline V gene are WNHNN and SYGVQD (reference sequence). CDR3 nucleotide sequence: TGCGCCAGCAGTGAGCCTAGTGGCAGGGCCCATGGCTACACCTTC. Translating it yields CASSEPSGRAHGYTF.

This chain joins TRBV6-5 and TRBJ2-7, with 10 bases fitting TRBD1. V shed 10 bases and J 7 bases; nucleotides not matched to a gene: 13. Germline values: CDR1 MNHEY, CDR2 SVGAGI. This CDR3 contains 14 residues. CDR3 protein: CATDPGQGLGEQYV. In nucleotides, the CDR3 is TGTGCCACCGATCCGGGACAGGGGTTGGGGGAGCAGTACGTC.

This chain connects TRBV14 to TRBJ2-2; D perhaps matches TRBD2 (5 bases). The length of the CDR3 is 16 residues. Looked up from germline, CDR1 is SGHDN and CDR2 is FVKESK. Trimming removed 3 bases from V and 7 bases from J, with 18 bases in between. CDR3 loop: CASSHSSSPRGGELFF. The DNA for the CDR3 is TGTGCCAGCAGCCACAGTTCTAGCCCTAGAGGCGGGGAGCTGTTTTTT.

This clone was found once. This chain connects TRBV30 to TRBJ1-2; weak D call: TRBD1 (5 bases). Germline lookup yields CDR1 GTSNPN and CDR2 SVGIG (reference sequence). The V end was cut by 2 bases, the J end by 2 bases, with 15 bases between. This CDR3 is built from 15 residues. CDR3 DNA: TGTGCCTGGAGTCGGGACTACCTTGCCAACTATGGCTACACCTTC. It codes for CAWSRDYLANYGYTF. The variable domain in full, with the rest retrieved from reference TRBV30 and TRBJ1-2, is SQTIHQWPATLVQPVGSPLSLECTVEGTSNPNLYWYRQAAGRGLQLLFYSVGIGQISSEVPQNLSASRPQDRQFILSSKKLLLSDSGFYLCAWSRDYLANYGYTFGSGTRLTVV.

The gene calls are TRBV4-1 and TRBJ1-4; 12 bases agree with TRBD1. This CDR3 has 16 amino acids. Germline lookup yields CDR1 MGHRA and CDR2 YSYEKL. The junction had 4 bases not matched to a gene; V was cut back by 1 base and J by 7 bases. The CDR3 loop is CASSQGDRGRVEKLFF. The CDR3 DNA reads as TGCGCCAGCAGCCAAGGGGACAGGGGGCGTGTTGAAAAACTGTTTTTT.

V is TRBV7-3 and J is TRBJ2-3, with TRBD2 as a possible D gene (6 bases). V lost 5 bases and J lost 6, with 18 bases in between. CDR3 length: 15 residues. Per the germline V gene, CDR1 is SGHTA and CDR2 is FQGTGA. This chain's CDR3 is CASSPIGGARDTQYF. Written as DNA, the CDR3 is TGTGCCAGCAGCCCAATCGGCGGGGCCCGCGATACGCAGTATTTT. The entire variable domain, with the rest obtained from reference TRBV7-3 and TRBJ2-3, is as follows: GAGVSQTPSNKVTEKGKYVELRCDPISGHTALYWYRQSLGQGPEFLIYFQGTGAADDSGLPNDRFFAVRPEGSVSTLKIQRTERGDSAVYLCASSPIGGARDTQYFGPGTRLTVL.

This rearrangement joins TRBV29-1 to TRBJ1-1; D is possibly TRBD1 (5 bases). In germline, CDR1 is SQVTM, CDR2 ANQGSEA. CDR3 size: 12 residues. V was trimmed by 5 bases and J by 4 bases, leaving 11 bases between them. The CDR3: CSVYSRGTEAFF. The CDR3 nucleotides are TGCAGCGTTTATTCAAGGGGCACTGAAGCTTTCTTT.

The J gene is TRBJ1-1, the V gene TRBV4-1, with D perhaps TRBD1 (5 bases). The CDR3 spans 11 residues. Trimming left V 6 bases short and J 8 bases short, with 10 bases between. Germline CDR1 MGHRA, CDR2 YSYEKL. The CDR3 sequence: CASRTQGEAFF. CDR3 nucleotides: TGCGCCAGCAGAACCCAGGGCGAAGCTTTCTTT.